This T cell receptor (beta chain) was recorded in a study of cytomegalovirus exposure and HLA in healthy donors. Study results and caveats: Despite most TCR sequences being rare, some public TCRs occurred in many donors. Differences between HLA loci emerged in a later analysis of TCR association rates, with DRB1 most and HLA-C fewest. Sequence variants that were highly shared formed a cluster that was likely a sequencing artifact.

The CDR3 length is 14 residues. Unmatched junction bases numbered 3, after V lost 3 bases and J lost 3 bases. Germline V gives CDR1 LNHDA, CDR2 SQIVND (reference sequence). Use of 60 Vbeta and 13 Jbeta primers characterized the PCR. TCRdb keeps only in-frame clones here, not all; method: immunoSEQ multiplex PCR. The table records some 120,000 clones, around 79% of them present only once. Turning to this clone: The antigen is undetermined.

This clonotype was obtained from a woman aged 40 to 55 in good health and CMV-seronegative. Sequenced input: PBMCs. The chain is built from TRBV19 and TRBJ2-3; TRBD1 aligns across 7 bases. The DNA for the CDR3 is TGTGCCAGTAGTATCGTCAGGGGGACAGATACGCAGTATTTT. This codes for CASSIVRGTDTQYF.